This TCR beta chain was identified during a study of blood T cell repertoires in COVID-19. About the study: Italy, Spain and the United States were the sources of the convalescent and acute COVID-19 samples. Sources were T cells, B-cell-depleted T cells, or PBMCs; the material itself was cDNA or gDNA.

Trimming pared 0 bases from V and 6 bases from J, leaving 6 bases between. This CDR3 region has 13 residues. CDR1 and CDR2 (germline): SGHTA, FQGNSA. Authors' processing steps: Reference gene primer amplification gave estimated nucleated cell counts. Profiled with immunoSEQ multiplex PCR; TCRdb holds only in-frame clones, not every one. For V, J and clone size, that table is used; D and trimming come from the DNA. The sample consists of 35,000 to 45,000 clones, approximately 85% of them appearing once. The sample consisted of peripheral blood. The gene calls are TRBV7-2 and TRBJ2-4, with a weak D call TRBD2 (5 bases). This sequence originates from a woman in her seventies in a cohort sampled during active COVID-19. This chain's CDR3 is CASSLARGNIQYF. The CDR3 bases are TGTGCCAGCAGCTTAGCACGGGGAAACATTCAGTACTTC.